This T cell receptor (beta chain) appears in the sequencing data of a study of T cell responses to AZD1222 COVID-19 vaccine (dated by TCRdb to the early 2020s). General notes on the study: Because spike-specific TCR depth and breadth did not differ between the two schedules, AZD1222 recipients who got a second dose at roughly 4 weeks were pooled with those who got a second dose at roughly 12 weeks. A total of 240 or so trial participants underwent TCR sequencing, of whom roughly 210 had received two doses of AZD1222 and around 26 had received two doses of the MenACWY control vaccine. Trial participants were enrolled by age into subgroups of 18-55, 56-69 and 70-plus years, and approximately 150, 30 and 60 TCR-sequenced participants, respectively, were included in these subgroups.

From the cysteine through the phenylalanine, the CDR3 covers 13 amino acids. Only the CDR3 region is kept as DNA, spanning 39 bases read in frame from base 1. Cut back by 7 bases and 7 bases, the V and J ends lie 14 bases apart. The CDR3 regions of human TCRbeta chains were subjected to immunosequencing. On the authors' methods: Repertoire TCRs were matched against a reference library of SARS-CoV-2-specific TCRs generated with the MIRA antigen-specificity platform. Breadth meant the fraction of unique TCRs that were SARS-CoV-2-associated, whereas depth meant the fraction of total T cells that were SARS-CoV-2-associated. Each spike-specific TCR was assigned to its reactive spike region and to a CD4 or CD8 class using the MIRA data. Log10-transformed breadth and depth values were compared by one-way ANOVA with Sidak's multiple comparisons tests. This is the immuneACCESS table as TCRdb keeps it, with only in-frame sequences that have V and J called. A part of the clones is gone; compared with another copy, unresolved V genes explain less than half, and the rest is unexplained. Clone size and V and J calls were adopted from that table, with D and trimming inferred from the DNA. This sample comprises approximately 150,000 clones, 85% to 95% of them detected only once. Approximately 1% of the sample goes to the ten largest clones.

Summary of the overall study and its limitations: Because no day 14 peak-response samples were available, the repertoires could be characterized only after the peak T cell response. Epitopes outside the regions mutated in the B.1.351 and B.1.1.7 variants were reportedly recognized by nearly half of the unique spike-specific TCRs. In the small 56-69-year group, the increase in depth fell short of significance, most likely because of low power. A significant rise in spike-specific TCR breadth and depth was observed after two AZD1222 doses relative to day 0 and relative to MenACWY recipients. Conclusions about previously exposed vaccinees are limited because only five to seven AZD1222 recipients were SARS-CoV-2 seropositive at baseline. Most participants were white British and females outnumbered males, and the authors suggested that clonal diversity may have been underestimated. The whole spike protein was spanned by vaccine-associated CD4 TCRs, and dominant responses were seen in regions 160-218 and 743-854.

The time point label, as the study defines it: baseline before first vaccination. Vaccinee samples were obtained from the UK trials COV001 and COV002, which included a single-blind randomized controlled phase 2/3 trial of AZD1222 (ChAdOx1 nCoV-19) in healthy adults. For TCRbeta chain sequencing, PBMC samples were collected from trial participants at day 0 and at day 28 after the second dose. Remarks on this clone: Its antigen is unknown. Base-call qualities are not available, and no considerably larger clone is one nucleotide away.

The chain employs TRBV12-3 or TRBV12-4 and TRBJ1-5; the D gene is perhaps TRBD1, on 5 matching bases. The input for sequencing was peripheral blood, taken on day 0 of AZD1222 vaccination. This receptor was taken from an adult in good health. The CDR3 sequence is CASNFREGQPQHF. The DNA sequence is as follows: TGTGCCAGCAACTTTAGAGAGGGGCAGCCCCAGCATTTT.